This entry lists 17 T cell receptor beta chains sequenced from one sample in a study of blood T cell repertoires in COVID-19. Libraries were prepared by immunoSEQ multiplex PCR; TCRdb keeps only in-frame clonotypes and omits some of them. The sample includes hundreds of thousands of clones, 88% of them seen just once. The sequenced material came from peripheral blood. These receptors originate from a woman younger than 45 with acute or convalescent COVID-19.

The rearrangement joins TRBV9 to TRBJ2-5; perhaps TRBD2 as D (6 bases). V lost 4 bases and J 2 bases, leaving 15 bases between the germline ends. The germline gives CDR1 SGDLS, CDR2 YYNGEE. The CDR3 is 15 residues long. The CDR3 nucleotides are TGTGCCAGCAGCCTAGGAGGGACTCAACAAGAGACCCAGTACTTC. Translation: CASSLGGTQQETQYF. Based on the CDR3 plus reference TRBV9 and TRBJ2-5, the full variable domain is DSGVTQTPKHLITATGQRVTLRCSPRSGDLSVYWYQQSLDQGLQFLIQYYNGEERAKGNILERFSAQQFPDLHSELNLSSLELGDSALYFCASSLGGTQQETQYFGPGTRLLVL.

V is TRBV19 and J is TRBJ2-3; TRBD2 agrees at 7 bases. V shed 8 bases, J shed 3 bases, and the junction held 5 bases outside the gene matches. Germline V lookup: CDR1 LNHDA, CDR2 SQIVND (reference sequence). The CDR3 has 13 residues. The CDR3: CASGLGSTDTQYF. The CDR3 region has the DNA TGTGCCAGTGGACTAGGTTCGACAGATACGCAGTATTTT.

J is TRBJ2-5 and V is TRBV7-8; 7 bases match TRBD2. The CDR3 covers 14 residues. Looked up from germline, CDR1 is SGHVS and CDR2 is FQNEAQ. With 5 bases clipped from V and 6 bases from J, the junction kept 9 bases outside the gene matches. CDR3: CASSPAPGRKTQYF. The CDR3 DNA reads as TGTGCCAGCAGCCCCGCCCCCGGGAGGAAGACCCAGTACTTC.

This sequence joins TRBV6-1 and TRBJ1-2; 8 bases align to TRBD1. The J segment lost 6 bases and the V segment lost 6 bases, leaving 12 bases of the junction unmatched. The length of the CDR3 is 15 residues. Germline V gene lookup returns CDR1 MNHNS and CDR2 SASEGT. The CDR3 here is CASSLNQGARDGYTF. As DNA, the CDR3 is TGTGCCAGCAGCCTAAACCAGGGGGCCCGAGATGGCTACACCTTC.

CDR3 sequence: CASSLGTGDLSGANVLTF. DNA of the CDR3: TGCGCCAGCAGCCTCGGGACAGGGGACTTATCTGGGGCCAACGTCCTGACTTTC. V usage is TRBV5-1 and J usage is TRBJ2-6; TRBD1 aligns across 10 bases. Unmatched junction bases numbered 8, after V lost 4 bases and J lost 1 base. This CDR3 region has 18 residues. The germline V gene encodes CDR1 SGHRS and CDR2 YFSETQ.

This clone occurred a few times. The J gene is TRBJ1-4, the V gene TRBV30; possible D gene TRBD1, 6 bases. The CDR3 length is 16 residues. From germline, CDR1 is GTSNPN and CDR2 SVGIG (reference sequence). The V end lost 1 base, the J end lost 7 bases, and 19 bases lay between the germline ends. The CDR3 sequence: CAWSAPRGAKGEKLFF. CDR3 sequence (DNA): TGTGCCTGGAGTGCTCCTCGGGGGGCCAAGGGTGAAAAACTGTTTTTT.

CDR3 region: CASSFGGANQPQHF. The CDR3 nucleotides read TGTGCCAGCAGCTTCGGGGGGGCGAATCAGCCCCAGCATTTT. This rearrangement joins TRBV5-4 to TRBJ1-5; D is possibly TRBD1 (6 bases). Trimming pared 2 bases from V and 4 bases from J, leaving 10 bases between. Germline V lookup: CDR1 SGHNT, CDR2 YYREEE (reference sequence). The CDR3 extends over 14 amino acids.

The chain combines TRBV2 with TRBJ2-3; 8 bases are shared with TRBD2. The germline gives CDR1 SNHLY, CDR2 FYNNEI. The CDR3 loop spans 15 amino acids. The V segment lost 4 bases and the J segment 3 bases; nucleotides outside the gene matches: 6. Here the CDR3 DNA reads TGTGCCAGCAGTGTGGGAATAGCGGGAACAGATACGCAGTATTTT. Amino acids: CASSVGIAGTDTQYF.

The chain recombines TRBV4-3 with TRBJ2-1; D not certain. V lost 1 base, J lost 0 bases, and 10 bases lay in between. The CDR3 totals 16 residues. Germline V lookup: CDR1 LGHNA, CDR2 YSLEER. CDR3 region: CASSQGAISSYNEQFF. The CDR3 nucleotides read TGCGCCAGCAGCCAAGGAGCGATTAGCTCCTACAATGAGCAGTTCTTC.

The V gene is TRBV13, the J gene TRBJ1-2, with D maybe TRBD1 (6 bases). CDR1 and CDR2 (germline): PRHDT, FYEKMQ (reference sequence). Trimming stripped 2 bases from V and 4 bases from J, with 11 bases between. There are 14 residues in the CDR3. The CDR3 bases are TGTGCCAGCAGCTTATGGCAGGGGACCTATGGCTACACCTTC. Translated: CASSLWQGTYGYTF.

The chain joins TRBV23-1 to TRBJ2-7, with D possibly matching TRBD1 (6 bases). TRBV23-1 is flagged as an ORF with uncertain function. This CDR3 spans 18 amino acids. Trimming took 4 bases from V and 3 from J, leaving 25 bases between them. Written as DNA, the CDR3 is TGCGCCAGCAGTCCCGGACAGTGGGGTCCCCTTTCAAGCTACGAGCAGTACTTC. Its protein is CASSPGQWGPLSSYEQYF.

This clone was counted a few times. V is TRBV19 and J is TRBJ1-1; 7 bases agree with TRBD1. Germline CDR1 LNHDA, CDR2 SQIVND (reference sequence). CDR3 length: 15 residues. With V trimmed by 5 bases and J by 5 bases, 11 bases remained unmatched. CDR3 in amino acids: CASSPGQVEVTEAFF. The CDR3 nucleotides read TGTGCCAGTAGTCCTGGACAGGTCGAGGTGACTGAAGCTTTCTTT.

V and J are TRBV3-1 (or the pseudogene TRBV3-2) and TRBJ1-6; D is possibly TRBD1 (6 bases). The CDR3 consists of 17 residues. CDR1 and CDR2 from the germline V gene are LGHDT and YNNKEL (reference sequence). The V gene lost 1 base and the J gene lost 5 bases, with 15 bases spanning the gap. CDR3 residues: CASSQGGPGQDNSPLHF. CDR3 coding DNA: TGTGCCAGCAGCCAAGGTGGACCGGGACAAGATAATTCACCCCTCCACTTT.

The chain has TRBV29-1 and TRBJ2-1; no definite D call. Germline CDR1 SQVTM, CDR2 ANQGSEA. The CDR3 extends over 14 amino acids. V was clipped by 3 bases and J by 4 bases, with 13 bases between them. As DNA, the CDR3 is TGCAGCGTTGATCCGAGGCAGAATTACAATGAGCAGTTCTTC. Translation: CSVDPRQNYNEQFF.

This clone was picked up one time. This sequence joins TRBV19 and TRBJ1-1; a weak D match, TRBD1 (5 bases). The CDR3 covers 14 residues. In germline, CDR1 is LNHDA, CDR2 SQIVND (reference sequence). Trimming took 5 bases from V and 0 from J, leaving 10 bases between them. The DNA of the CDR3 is TGTGCCAGTAGTGTGACAGCTTTGAACACTGAAGCTTTCTTT. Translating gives CASSVTALNTEAFF. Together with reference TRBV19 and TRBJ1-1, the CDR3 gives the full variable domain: DGGITQSPKYLFRKEGQNVTLSCEQNLNHDAMYWYRQDPGQGLRLIYYSQIVNDFQKGDIAEGYSVSREKKESFPLTVTSAQKNPTAFYLCASSVTALNTEAFFGQGTRLTVV.

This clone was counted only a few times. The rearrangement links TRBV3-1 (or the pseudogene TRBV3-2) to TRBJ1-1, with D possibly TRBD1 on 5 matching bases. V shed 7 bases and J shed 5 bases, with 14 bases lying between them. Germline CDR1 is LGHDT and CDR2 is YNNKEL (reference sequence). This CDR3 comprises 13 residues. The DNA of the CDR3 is TGTGCCAGCACATCGCAGGGTAGAACTGAAGCTTTCTTT. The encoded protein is CASTSQGRTEAFF.

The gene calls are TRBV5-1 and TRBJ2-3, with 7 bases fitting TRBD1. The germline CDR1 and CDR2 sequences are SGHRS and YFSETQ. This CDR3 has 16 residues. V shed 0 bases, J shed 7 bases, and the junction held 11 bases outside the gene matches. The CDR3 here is CASSLASGGFINTQYF. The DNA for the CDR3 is TGCGCCAGCAGCTTGGCATCAGGGGGTTTCATAAATACGCAGTATTTT.